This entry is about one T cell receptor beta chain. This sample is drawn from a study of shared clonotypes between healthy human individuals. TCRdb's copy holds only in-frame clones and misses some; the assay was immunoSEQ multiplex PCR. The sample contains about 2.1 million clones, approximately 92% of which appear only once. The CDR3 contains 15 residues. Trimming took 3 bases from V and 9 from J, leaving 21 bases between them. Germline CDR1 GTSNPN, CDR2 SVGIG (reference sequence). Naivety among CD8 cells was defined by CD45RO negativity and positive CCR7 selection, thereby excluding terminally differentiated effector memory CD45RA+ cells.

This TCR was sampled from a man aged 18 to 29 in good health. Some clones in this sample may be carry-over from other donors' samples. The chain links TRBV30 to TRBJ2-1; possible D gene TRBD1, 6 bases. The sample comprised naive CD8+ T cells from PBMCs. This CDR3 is CAWSALRDTRSEQFF. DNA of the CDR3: TGTGCCTGGAGCGCCCTCCGGGACACCAGGAGTGAGCAGTTCTTC.